This entry lists 28 T cell receptor beta chains sequenced from one sample in a study of shared clonotypes between healthy human individuals. The assay was immunoSEQ multiplex PCR, and TCRdb's table has in-frame clones only and misses some. This sample yields under 600,000 clones, of which around three quarters are seen a single time; about 12% belongs to the top ten. The sequencing sample was made of PBMCs. The receptors were sampled from a woman between 35 and 50 years old in good health. Some clones in this sample may be carry-over from other donors' samples.

The chain is built from TRBV19 and TRBJ2-7, with 8 bases lining up with TRBD2. V dropped 3 bases and J dropped 7; count of bases not matched to a gene: 23. Germline CDR1 reads LNHDA; CDR2 reads SQIVND (reference sequence). The CDR3 extends over 19 amino acids. The chain's CDR3 is CASSIRWVAAGAQAREQYF. The CDR3 nucleotides are TGTGCCAGTAGTATTCGTTGGGTCGCAGCGGGAGCCCAGGCGCGGGAGCAGTACTTC.

The J gene is TRBJ2-7, the V gene TRBV9; no definite D call. The length of the CDR3 is 16 residues. The germline V gene has CDR1 SGDLS and CDR2 YYNGEE. V gave up 2 bases and J gave up 0 bases, with 15 bases separating them. CDR3 DNA: TGTGCCAGCAGCGTTCGCGGCAGTGCGAGCTCCTACGAGCAGTACTTC. It encodes CASSVRGSASSYEQYF.

The gene calls are TRBV27 and TRBJ2-7; 12 bases line up with TRBD2. CDR1 is MNHEY and CDR2 is SMNVEV in the germline V gene (reference sequence). The CDR3 consists of 14 residues. V trimming: 6 bases; J trimming: 4 bases; junction bases outside the gene matches: 4. CDR3 coding DNA: TGTGCCAGCAGCAGACTAGCGGGAGAGTACGAGCAGTACTTC. Translation gives CASSRLAGEYEQYF.

As for this clone: Other DNA sequences within the sample encode an identical CDR3. This rearrangement joins TRBV5-1 to TRBJ2-5, with 11 bases lining up with TRBD2. The CDR3 consists of 16 residues. V trimming: 0 bases; J trimming: 1 base; junction bases outside the gene matches: 2. CDR1 and CDR2 (germline): SGHRS, YFSETQ. The DNA for the CDR3 is TGCGCCAGCAGCTTGGGACTAGCGGGGATCCAAGAGACCCAGTACTTC. Its translation: CASSLGLAGIQETQYF.

This clone was detected a few times. The chain joins TRBV7-9 to TRBJ2-7; the match to TRBD1 covers 9 bases. Looked up from germline, CDR1 is SEHNR and CDR2 is FQNEAQ (reference sequence). This CDR3 has 15 amino acids. Unmatched junction bases numbered 7, after V lost 5 bases and J lost 2 bases. The CDR3 is CASSTPGQGPYEQYF. The CDR3 DNA sequence: TGTGCCAGCAGCACCCCGGGACAGGGTCCCTACGAGCAGTACTTC.

This chain uses TRBV5-1 with TRBJ2-7; 7 bases are shared with TRBD2. The CDR3 is made up of 15 amino acids. V shed 0 bases and J 3 bases; nucleotides not matched to a gene: 6. The germline V gene has CDR1 SGHRS and CDR2 YFSETQ. CDR3 protein: CASSLAGGGNYEQYF. As DNA, the CDR3 is TGCGCCAGCAGCTTGGCGGGAGGCGGGAACTACGAGCAGTACTTC. The full variable domain, with the rest looked up from reference TRBV5-1 and TRBJ2-7, is KAGVTQTPRYLIKTRGQQVTLSCSPISGHRSVSWYQQTPGQGLQFLFEYFSETQRNKGNFPGRFSGRQFSNSRSEMNVSTLELGDSALYLCASSLAGGGNYEQYFGPGTRLTVT.

The V gene is TRBV6-5, the J gene TRBJ2-3; D possibly matches TRBD1 or TRBD2 (6 bases each). CDR1 MNHEY and CDR2 SVGAGI come from the germline V gene. V lost 6 bases to trimming and J lost 0 bases, with 13 bases between them. The CDR3 loop spans 15 amino acids. DNA for the CDR3: TGTGCCAGCAGGATAAGGGGGGCGAGCACAGATACGCAGTATTTT. It codes for CASRIRGASTDTQYF.

The chain employs TRBV6-5 and TRBJ2-5; D might be TRBD1 (6 bases). V was cut by 6 bases and J by 5 bases, with 13 bases left in between. There are 13 residues in the CDR3. The germline gives CDR1 MNHEY, CDR2 SVGAGI. The CDR3 protein is CASSRDRFETQYF. CDR3 nucleotide sequence: TGTGCCAGCAGCCGAGACAGGTTTGAGACCCAGTACTTC.

J is TRBJ2-7 and V is TRBV2; 11 bases match TRBD1. The CDR3 length is 14 residues. The V and J ends lost 5 bases and 5 bases, in that order; junction bases with no gene match: 5. CDR1 SNHLY and CDR2 FYNNEI come from the germline V gene. CDR3 nucleotide sequence: TGTGCCAGCAGTAGGGACAGGGGGGTCGACGAGCAGTACTTC. Encoded protein: CASSRDRGVDEQYF. Full variable domain (missing parts from reference TRBV2 and TRBJ2-7): EPEVTQTPSHQVTQMGQEVILRCVPISNHLYFYWYRQILGQKVEFLVSFYNNEISEKSEIFDDQFSVERPDGSNFTLKIRSTKLEDSAMYFCASSRDRGVDEQYFGPGTRLTVT.

The chain recombines TRBV11-2 with TRBJ2-2; 7 bases line up with TRBD2. CDR1 SGHAT and CDR2 FQNNGV come from the germline V gene. Unmatched junction bases numbered 7, after V lost 3 bases and J lost 3 bases. The CDR3 extends over 16 amino acids. CDR3 residues: CASSFFREAYTGELFF. As DNA, the CDR3 is TGTGCCAGCAGCTTTTTTCGGGAGGCCTACACCGGGGAGCTGTTTTTT.

The V call is TRBV7-9, the J call TRBJ2-7; possibly TRBD2 for D (5 bases). There are 15 residues in the CDR3. Germline V gives CDR1 SEHNR, CDR2 FQNEAQ (reference sequence). The V gene lost 4 bases and the J gene lost 1 base, with 14 bases spanning the gap. CDR3 residues: CASSSRSGESYEQYF. The CDR3 bases are TGTGCCAGCAGCTCCCGATCTGGGGAGTCCTACGAGCAGTACTTC.

The V and J genes are TRBV7-2 and TRBJ1-3; D may be TRBD1 (5 bases). This CDR3 is built from 16 residues. V was trimmed by 5 bases and J by 0 bases, leaving 14 bases between them. Germline V gene sequence: CDR1 SGHTA, CDR2 FQGNSA. CDR3 sequence (DNA): TGTGCCAGCAGCCTCCGGAGTCAGGGCTCTGGAAACACCATATATTTT. It yields the protein CASSLRSQGSGNTIYF.

The rearrangement joins TRBV6-1 to TRBJ1-1, with D perhaps TRBD1 (5 bases). This CDR3 has 19 amino acids. With 4 bases removed from V and 2 bases from J, the gap between germline ends came to 26 bases. Germline CDR1 reads MNHNS; CDR2 reads SASEGT. CDR3 region: CASSGRDITAGGINTEAFF. CDR3 in DNA: TGTGCCAGCAGTGGCAGGGATATCACGGCGGGTGGGATTAACACTGAAGCTTTCTTT.

V and J are TRBV6-1 and TRBJ2-7; TRBD1 agrees at 7 bases. Germline trimming cut 7 bases from V and 4 bases from J; bases unmatched to any gene: 10. CDR1 is MNHNS and CDR2 is SASEGT in the germline V gene. The length of the CDR3 is 14 residues. Here the CDR3 reads CASIPTGQRYEQYF. The CDR3 DNA sequence: TGTGCCAGCATTCCAACGGGACAGAGATACGAGCAGTACTTC.

J is TRBJ2-3 and V is TRBV11-2; possibly TRBD2 for D (5 bases). Trimming took off 3 bases at V and 5 bases at J, with 18 bases between the two ends. In germline, CDR1 is SGHAT, CDR2 FQNNGV. The CDR3 consists of 16 residues. The CDR3, as DNA: TGTGCCAGCAGCTTCCTTAGGGCCCCCGGGGAAGATACGCAGTATTTT. Amino acids: CASSFLRAPGEDTQYF.

J is TRBJ2-5 and V is TRBV27; the D gene is possibly TRBD1 (5 bases). The germline gives CDR1 MNHEY, CDR2 SMNVEV (reference sequence). The CDR3 runs to 15 residues. Trimming removed 0 bases at V and 4 bases at J, with 12 bases between. CDR3 DNA: TGTGCCAGCAGTTTATCCTCCAGGGTAGGAGAGACCCAGTACTTC. It translates to CASSLSSRVGETQYF.

CDR3 sequence reads: CASSEPGQSYEQYF. CDR3 DNA: TGTGCCAGCAGTGAACCGGGACAGAGCTACGAGCAGTACTTC. The V and J genes are TRBV6-1 and TRBJ2-7, with 7 bases identical to TRBD1. Germline-derived CDR1 and CDR2 are MNHNS and SASEGT. This CDR3 is 14 amino acids long. The J segment lost 3 bases and the V segment lost 2 bases, leaving 4 bases of the junction unmatched.

The chain is built from TRBV27 and TRBJ2-7; D may match TRBD1 or TRBD2 (5 bases each). This CDR3 contains 14 residues. Germline V gene sequence: CDR1 MNHEY, CDR2 SMNVEV (reference sequence). Trimming left V 3 bases short and J 4 bases short, with 13 bases between. The CDR3 is CASSFGHSEYEQYF. The CDR3 DNA reads as TGTGCCAGCAGTTTTGGACATAGCGAATACGAGCAGTACTTC.

The chain is built from TRBV7-6 and TRBJ2-1; 10 nucleotides match TRBD2. J lost 9 bases, V lost 1 base, and 15 bases had no gene match. The CDR3 is made up of 18 amino acids. The germline V gene encodes CDR1 SGHVS and CDR2 FNYEAQ. CDR3: CASSLDGTSVPLWGEQFF. The CDR3 DNA sequence: TGTGCCAGCAGCTTAGATGGGACTAGCGTCCCTCTATGGGGTGAGCAGTTCTTC.

The J gene is TRBJ2-7, the V gene TRBV28, with TRBD2 matching over 9 bases. This CDR3 region has 14 residues. J was trimmed by 4 bases and V by 5 bases; bases with no gene match: 6. The germline gives CDR1 MDHEN, CDR2 SYDVKM. The CDR3 bases are TGTGCCAGCAGTCAGAGGACTAGCGAGTACGAGCAGTACTTC. As protein: CASSQRTSEYEQYF.

This clone has a single count. This chain links TRBV11-2 with TRBJ2-7; the D is unclear. Trimming shortened V by 4 bases and J by 2 bases, and 6 bases separated the two germline ends. Germline V gene sequence: CDR1 SGHAT, CDR2 FQNNGV. The CDR3 consists of 12 residues. CDR3 coding DNA: TGTGCCAGCAGCTGGGCGACCTACGAGCAGTACTTC. The encoded protein is CASSWATYEQYF.

This chain connects TRBV18 to TRBJ2-2, with 7 bases aligning to TRBD1. The CDR3 spans 15 residues. The V and J ends lost 4 bases and 4 bases, in that order; junction bases with no gene match: 6. In germline, CDR1 is KGHSH, CDR2 LQKENI. The CDR3 nucleotides are TGTGCCAGCTCACTCTTGACAGGGCGCACCGGGGAGCTGTTTTTT. Amino acids: CASSLLTGRTGELFF.

Many counts were recorded for this clone. The chain combines TRBV27 with TRBJ1-1, with D possibly being TRBD1 (5 bases). In germline, CDR1 is MNHEY, CDR2 SMNVEV (reference sequence). Trimming took off 3 bases at V and 1 base at J, with 12 bases between the two ends. The CDR3 runs 15 residues. The CDR3 DNA sequence: TGTGCCAGCAGTTTGGGGCCGTGGGGGAACACTGAAGCTTTCTTT. This codes for CASSLGPWGNTEAFF.

The chain links TRBV7-9 to TRBJ2-2; D remains ambiguous. The CDR3 is 14 residues long. V lost 1 base to trimming and J lost 4 bases, with 7 bases between them. CDR1 is SEHNR, CDR2 FQNEAQ, per germline (reference sequence). This chain's CDR3 is CASSLDLSTGELFF. CDR3 DNA: TGTGCCAGCAGCTTAGACTTGAGCACCGGGGAGCTGTTTTTT.

The chain is built from TRBV7-3 and TRBJ2-2; D remains ambiguous. Germline V gene data show CDR1 as SGHTA and CDR2 as FQGTGA. Trimming took off 5 bases at V and 7 bases at J, with 11 bases between the two ends. The CDR3 is 13 amino acids. DNA for the CDR3: TGTGCCAGCAGCCAAGATCGTGGCGGGGAGCTGTTTTTT. Amino acid sequence: CASSQDRGGELFF.

V is TRBV9 and J is TRBJ2-2; D gene ambiguous. The CDR3 contains 12 residues. Trimming removed 7 bases from V and 1 base from J, with 5 bases in between. Germline values: CDR1 SGDLS, CDR2 YYNGEE. The CDR3 here is CASGVNTGELFF. The CDR3 region has the DNA TGTGCCAGCGGAGTGAACACCGGGGAGCTGTTTTTT.

The chain carries TRBV28 and TRBJ2-7; TRBD1 is a possible D gene (6 bases). CDR1 and CDR2 from the germline V gene are MDHEN and SYDVKM. This CDR3 is 13 amino acids long. V was shortened by 4 bases and J by 7 bases, with 14 bases between the two germline ends. The CDR3 loop reads CASSSGQIREQYF. DNA of the CDR3: TGTGCCAGCAGTTCAGGACAGATACGGGAGCAGTACTTC.

This clone has a handful of counts. V usage is TRBV29-1 and J usage is TRBJ1-5; 7 bases are a match to TRBD1. Germline lookup yields CDR1 SQVTM and CDR2 ANQGSEA. Trimming at V came to 4 bases and at J to 7 bases, leaving 7 bases not matched to a gene. This CDR3 contains 13 residues. The CDR3 reads CSVGRDRVQPQHF. The CDR3 DNA follows: TGCAGCGTTGGCCGCGACAGGGTACAGCCCCAGCATTTT.